Described below is a single T cell receptor beta chain sequence and its context. These data come from a study of cytomegalovirus exposure and HLA in healthy donors. About the research overall: HLA-typed donors were the source of 86 million or so unique TCRs held in an early data release. Falling in the Caucasian-associated ancestry cluster were 65% to 90% of 350 to 400 genotyped donors.

Use of 60 Vbeta and 13 Jbeta primers characterized the PCR. Some clones are missing from TCRdb's copy, which holds only in-frame ones; the method was immunoSEQ multiplex PCR. The top ten hold approximately 13% of the sample, which has about 160,000 clones, roughly 76% seen once. Germline CDR1 reads MNHGY; CDR2 reads SAAAGT. With 6 bases clipped from V and 5 bases from J, the junction kept 3 bases outside the gene matches. The CDR3 runs to 12 residues. This TCR was recovered from a woman between 50 and 59 years old in good health and CMV-seronegative. The V and J genes are TRBV6-8 and TRBJ1-1; 7 bases line up with TRBD1. Input material: PBMCs. As DNA, the CDR3 is TGTGCCAGCAGCTCAGGGGGGACTGAAGCTTTCTTT. The encoded protein is CASSSGGTEAFF.